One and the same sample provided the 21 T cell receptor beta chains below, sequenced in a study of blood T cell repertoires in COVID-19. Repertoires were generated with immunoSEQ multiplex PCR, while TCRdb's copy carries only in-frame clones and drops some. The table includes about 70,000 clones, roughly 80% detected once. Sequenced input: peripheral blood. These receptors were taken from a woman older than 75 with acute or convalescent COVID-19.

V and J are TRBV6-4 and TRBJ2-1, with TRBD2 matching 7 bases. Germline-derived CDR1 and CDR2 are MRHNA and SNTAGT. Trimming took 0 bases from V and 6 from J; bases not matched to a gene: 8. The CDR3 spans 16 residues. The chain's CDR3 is CASSDSGTTNLNEQFF. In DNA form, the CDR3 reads TGTGCCAGCAGTGACTCGGGGACTACAAACCTCAATGAGCAGTTCTTC.

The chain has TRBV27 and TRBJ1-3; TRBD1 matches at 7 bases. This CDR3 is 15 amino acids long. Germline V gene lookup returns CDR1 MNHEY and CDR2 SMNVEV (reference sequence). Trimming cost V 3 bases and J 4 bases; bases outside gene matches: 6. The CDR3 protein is CASSFTGTVGNTIYF. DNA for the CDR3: TGTGCCAGCAGTTTCACCGGGACAGTAGGAAACACCATATATTTT.

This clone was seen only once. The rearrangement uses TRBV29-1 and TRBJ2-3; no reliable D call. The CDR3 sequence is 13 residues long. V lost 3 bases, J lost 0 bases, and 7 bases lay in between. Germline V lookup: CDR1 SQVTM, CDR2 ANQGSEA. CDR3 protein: CSVDKSSTDTQYF. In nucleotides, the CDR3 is TGCAGCGTTGATAAATCTAGCACAGATACGCAGTATTTT.

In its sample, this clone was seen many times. The CDR3 DNA sequence: TGTGCCAGCAGCTCATCAGGGTATCCCTACAATGAGCAGTTCTTC. It specifies CASSSSGYPYNEQFF. The chain uses TRBV11-3 and TRBJ2-1; TRBD1 might be the D (5 bases). Deletions cut 4 bases from V and 2 bases from J, with 12 bases between. The CDR3 is made up of 15 amino acids. From germline, CDR1 is SGHNT and CDR2 YENEEA.

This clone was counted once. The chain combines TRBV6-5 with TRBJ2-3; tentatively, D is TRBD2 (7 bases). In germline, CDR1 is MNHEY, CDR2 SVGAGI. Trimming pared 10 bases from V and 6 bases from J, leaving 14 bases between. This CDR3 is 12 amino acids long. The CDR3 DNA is TGTGCCACCCTAAGGGGGGGGGATACGCAGTATTTT. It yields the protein CATLRGGDTQYF.

CDR3 sequence (DNA): TGTGCCAGCAGCATAACCGGACAGGGGGCGGGTACGCAGTATTTT. Its protein product is CASSITGQGAGTQYF. J is TRBJ2-3 and V is TRBV7-9, with 11 bases aligning to TRBD1. In germline, CDR1 is SEHNR, CDR2 FQNEAQ (reference sequence). V lost 5 bases and J lost 8; bases outside the gene matches: 9. The CDR3 is 15 residues long. The full variable domain, rest sourced from reference TRBV7-9 and TRBJ2-3, is DTGVSQNPRHKITKRGQNVTFRCDPISEHNRLYWYRQTLGQGPEFLTYFQNEAQLEKSRLLSDRFSAERPKGSFSTLEIQRTEQGDSAMYLCASSITGQGAGTQYFGPGTRLTVL.

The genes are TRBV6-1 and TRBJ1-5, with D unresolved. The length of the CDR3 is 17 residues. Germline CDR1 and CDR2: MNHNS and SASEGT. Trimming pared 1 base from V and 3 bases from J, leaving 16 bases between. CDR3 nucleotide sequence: TGTGCCAGCAGTGAAGTGTATCCCCCGAGGCTCAATCAGCCCCAGCATTTT. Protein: CASSEVYPPRLNQPQHF.

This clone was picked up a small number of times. CDR3 sequence (DNA): TGTGCCAGCAGTGAAGCCACAGGGGGCTACGAGCAGTACTTC. This encodes CASSEATGGYEQYF. The chain couples TRBV6-1 to TRBJ2-7, with 8 bases fitting TRBD1. Trimming cost V 0 bases and J 3 bases; bases outside gene matches: 1. The CDR3 extends over 14 amino acids. Germline CDR1 reads MNHNS; CDR2 reads SASEGT.

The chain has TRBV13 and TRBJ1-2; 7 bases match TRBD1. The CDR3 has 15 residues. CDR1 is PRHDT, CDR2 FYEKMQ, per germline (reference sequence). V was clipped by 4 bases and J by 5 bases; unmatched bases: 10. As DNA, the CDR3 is TGTGCCAGCAGCTCGGGACAGCTGACCCAGTATGGCTACACCTTC. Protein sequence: CASSSGQLTQYGYTF.

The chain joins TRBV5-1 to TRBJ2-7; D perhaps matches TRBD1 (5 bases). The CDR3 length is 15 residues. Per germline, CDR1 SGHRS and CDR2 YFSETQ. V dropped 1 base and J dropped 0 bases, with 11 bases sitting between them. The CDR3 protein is CASSLTGSSSYEQYF. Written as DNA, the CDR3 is TGCGCCAGCAGCTTGACAGGATCTAGCTCCTACGAGCAGTACTTC.

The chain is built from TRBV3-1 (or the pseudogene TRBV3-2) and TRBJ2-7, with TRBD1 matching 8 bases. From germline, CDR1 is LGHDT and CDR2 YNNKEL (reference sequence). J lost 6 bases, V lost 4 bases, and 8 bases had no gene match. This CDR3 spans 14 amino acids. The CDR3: CASSRSLTGVEQYF. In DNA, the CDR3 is TGTGCCAGCAGCCGATCTCTGACAGGGGTCGAGCAGTACTTC.

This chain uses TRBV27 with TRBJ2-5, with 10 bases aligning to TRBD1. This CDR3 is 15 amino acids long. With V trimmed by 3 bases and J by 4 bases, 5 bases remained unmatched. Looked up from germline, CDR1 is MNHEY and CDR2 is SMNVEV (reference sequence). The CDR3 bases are TGTGCCAGCAGTTTGACAGGGGGCCGTCGAGAGACCCAGTACTTC. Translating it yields CASSLTGGRRETQYF.

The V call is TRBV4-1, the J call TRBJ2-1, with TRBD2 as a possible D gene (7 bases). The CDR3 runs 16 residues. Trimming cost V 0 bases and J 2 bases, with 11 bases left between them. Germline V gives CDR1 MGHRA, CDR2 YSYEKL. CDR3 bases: TGCGCCAGCAGCCAAGAAGGGGGGGCGACCTACAATGAGCAGTTCTTC. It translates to CASSQEGGATYNEQFF.

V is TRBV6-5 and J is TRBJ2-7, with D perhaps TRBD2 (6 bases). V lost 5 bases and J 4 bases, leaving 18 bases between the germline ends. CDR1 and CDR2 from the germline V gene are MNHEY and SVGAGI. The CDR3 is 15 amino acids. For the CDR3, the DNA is TGTGCCAGCAGTCTTGGACGGGTGGGGGGATACGAGCAGTACTTC. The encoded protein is CASSLGRVGGYEQYF.

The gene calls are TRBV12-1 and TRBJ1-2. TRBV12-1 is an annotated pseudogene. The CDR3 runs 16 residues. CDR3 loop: CASSSPLEGVNYGYTF. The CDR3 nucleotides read TGTGCCAGCAGCTCCCCTTTGGAGGGAGTTAACTATGGCTACACCTTC.

CDR3 nucleotides: TGCGCCAGCAGTCTCATGGGGGGGGCGAACTATGGCTACACCTTC. Translated, it gives CASSLMGGANYGYTF. V usage is TRBV4-1 and J usage is TRBJ1-2; D is perhaps TRBD1 (6 bases). The CDR3 extends over 15 amino acids. Germline CDR1 is MGHRA and CDR2 is YSYEKL. Trimming took 6 bases from V and 2 from J, leaving 16 bases between them.

The CDR3 nucleotides read TGTGCTAGTGGTTTGGTACGAGGGGACAGCTCTGGAAACACCATATATTTT. Translation gives CASGLVRGDSSGNTIYF. The chain couples TRBV12-5 to TRBJ1-3; the match to TRBD1 covers 7 bases. In germline, CDR1 is LGHNT, CDR2 FRNRAP. This CDR3 is built from 17 residues. The V gene end was trimmed by 0 bases and the J gene end by 0 bases; junction bases not matched to a gene: 5. Together with reference TRBV12-5 and TRBJ1-3, the CDR3 gives the full variable domain: DARVTQTPRHKVTEMGQEVTMRCQPILGHNTVFWYRQTMMQGLELLAYFRNRAPLDDSGMPKDRFSAEMPDATLATLKIQPSEPRDSAVYFCASGLVRGDSSGNTIYFGEGSWLTVV.

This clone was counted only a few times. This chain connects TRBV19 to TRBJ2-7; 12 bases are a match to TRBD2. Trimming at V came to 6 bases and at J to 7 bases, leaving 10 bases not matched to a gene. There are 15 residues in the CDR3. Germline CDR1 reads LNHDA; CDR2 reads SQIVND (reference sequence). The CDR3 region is CASSNLAGGPREQYF. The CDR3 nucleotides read TGTGCCAGTAGCAATCTAGCGGGGGGGCCCCGGGAGCAGTACTTC.

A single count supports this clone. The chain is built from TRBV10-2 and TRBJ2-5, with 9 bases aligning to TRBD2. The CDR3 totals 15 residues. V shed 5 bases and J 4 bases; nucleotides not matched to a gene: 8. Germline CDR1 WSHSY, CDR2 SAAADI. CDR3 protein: CASSRAGGPSETQYF. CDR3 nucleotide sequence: TGCGCCAGCAGTAGGGCGGGGGGGCCGTCAGAGACCCAGTACTTC.

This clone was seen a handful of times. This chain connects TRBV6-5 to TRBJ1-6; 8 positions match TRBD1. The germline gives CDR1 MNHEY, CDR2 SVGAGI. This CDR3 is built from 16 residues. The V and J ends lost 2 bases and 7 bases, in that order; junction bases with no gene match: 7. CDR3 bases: TGTGCCAGCAGTTACGGGCAGGGGGCGCGAAATTCACCCCTCCACTTT. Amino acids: CASSYGQGARNSPLHF.

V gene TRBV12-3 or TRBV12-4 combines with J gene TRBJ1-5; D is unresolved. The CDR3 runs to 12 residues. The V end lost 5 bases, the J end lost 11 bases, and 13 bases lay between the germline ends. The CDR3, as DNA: TGTGCCAGCAGTCCCCGCGATACCTCCCAGCATTTT. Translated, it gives CASSPRDTSQHF.